This paragraph reports one T cell receptor beta chain. The sample belongs to a study of shared clonotypes between healthy human individuals. Across the whole study: Each donor contributed plates that comprised three CD4 naive, three CD4 memory, two CD8 naive and one CD8 memory.

TCRdb's table, derived via immunoSEQ multiplex PCR, lists solely in-frame clones and lacks some. Of 650,000 to 800,000 clones in the sample, just under 75% are singletons; the top ten hold over 1.5%. There were only Caucasian adults among the donors, and all lived in Nashville, Tennessee. V shed 2 bases and J shed 0 bases, with 14 bases lying between them. The CDR3 loop spans 16 amino acids. The germline gives CDR1 MDHEN, CDR2 SYDVKM. The J gene is TRBJ2-7, the V gene TRBV28, with TRBD2 as a possible D gene (6 bases). The sequenced sample consisted of memory CD4+ T cells sorted from blood. The subset denotes: CD45RA-negative fraction. The source of this sequence is a woman younger than 45 in good health. CDR3 protein: CASSLPSGATSYEQYF. CDR3 nucleotide sequence: TGTGCCAGCAGTTTACCCTCGGGAGCGACCTCCTACGAGCAGTACTTC.